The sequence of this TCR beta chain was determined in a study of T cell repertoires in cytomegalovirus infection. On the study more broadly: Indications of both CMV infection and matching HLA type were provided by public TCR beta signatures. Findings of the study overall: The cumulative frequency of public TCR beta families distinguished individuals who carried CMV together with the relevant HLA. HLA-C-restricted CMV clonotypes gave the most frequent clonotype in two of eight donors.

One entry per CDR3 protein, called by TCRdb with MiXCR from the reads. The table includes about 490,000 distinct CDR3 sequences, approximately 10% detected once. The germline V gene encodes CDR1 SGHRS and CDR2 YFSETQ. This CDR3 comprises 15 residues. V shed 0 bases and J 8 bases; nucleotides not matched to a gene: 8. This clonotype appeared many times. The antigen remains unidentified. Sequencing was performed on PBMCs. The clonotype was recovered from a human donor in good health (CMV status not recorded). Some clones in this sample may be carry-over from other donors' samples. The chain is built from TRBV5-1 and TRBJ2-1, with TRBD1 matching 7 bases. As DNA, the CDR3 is TGCGCCAGCAGCTTGGCCGAGACAGGGCTCTATGAGCAGTTCTTC. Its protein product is CASSLAETGLYEQFF.